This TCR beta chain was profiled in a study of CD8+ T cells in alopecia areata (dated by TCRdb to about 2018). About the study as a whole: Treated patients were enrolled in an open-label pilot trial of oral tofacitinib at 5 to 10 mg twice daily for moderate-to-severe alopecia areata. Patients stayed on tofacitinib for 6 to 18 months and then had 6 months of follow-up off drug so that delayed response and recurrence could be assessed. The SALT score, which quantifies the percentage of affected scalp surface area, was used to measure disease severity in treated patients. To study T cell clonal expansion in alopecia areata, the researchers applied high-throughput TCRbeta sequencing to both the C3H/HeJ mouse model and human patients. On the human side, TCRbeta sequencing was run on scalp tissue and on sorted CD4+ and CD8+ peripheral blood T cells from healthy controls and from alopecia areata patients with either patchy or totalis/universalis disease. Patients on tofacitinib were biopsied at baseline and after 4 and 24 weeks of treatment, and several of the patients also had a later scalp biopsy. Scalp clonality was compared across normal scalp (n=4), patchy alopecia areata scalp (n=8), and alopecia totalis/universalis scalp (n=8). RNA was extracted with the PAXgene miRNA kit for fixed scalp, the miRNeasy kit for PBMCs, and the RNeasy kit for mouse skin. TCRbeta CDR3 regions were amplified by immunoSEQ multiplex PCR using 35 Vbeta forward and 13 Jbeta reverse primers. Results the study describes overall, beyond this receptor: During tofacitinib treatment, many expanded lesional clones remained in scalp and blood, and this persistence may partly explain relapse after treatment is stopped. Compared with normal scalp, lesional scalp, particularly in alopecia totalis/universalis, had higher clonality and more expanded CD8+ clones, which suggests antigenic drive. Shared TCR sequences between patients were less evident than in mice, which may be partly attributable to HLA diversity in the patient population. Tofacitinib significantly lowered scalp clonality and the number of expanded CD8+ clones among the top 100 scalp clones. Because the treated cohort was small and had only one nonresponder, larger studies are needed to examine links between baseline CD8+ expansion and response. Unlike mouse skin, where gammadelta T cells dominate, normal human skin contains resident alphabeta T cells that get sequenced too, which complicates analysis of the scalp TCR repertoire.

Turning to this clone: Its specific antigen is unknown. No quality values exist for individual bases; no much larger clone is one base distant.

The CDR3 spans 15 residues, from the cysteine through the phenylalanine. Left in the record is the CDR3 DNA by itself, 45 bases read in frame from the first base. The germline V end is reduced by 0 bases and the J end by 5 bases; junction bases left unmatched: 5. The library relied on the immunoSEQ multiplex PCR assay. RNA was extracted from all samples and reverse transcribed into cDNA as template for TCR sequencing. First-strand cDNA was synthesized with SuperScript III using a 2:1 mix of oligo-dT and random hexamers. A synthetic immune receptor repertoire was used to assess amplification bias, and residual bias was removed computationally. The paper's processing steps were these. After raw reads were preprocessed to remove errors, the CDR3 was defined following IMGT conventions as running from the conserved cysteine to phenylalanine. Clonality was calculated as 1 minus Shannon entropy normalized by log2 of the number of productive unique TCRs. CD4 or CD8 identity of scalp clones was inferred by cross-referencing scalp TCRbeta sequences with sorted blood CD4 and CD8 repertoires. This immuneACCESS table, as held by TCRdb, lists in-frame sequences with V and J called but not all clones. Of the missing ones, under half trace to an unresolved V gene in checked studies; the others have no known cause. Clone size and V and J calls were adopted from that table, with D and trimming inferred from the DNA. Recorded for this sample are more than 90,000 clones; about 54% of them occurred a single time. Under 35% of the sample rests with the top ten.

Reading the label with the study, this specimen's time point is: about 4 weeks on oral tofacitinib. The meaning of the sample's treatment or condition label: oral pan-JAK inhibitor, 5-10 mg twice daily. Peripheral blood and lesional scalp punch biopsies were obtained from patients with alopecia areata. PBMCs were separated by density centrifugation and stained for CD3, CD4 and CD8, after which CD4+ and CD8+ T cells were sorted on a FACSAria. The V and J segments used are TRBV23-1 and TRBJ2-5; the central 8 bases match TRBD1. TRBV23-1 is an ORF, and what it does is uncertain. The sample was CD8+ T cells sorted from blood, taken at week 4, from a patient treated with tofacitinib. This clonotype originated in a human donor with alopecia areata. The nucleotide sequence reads TGCGCCAGCAGTCAATCGACAGGGGCGGGGGAGACCCAGTACTTC. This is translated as CASSQSTGAGETQYF.